One and the same sample provided the 25 T cell receptor beta chains below, sequenced in a study of blood T cell repertoires in COVID-19. The table came from immunoSEQ multiplex PCR; TCRdb's copy has only in-frame clones and leaves some out. The repertoire holds some 150,000 clones, with about three quarters as singletons. The source material was PBMCs or T cells enriched from blood (not recorded which). These receptors were obtained from a woman aged 45-65 years who had recovered from COVID-19.

The V call is TRBV4-1, the J call TRBJ1-4; 7 positions match TRBD1. CDR1 and CDR2 (germline): MGHRA, YSYEKL. V dropped 4 bases and J dropped 8; count of bases not matched to a gene: 13. This CDR3 comprises 16 residues. The CDR3 DNA sequence: TGCGCCAGCAGCCCCTTCGGGACAGTGAGTTTCGAAAAACTGTTTTTT. This encodes CASSPFGTVSFEKLFF.

The genes are TRBV7-3 and TRBJ2-1; 7 bases match TRBD2. The V gene end was trimmed by 5 bases and the J gene end by 3 bases; junction bases not matched to a gene: 13. Germline-derived CDR1 and CDR2 are SGHTA and FQGTGA. This CDR3 contains 17 residues. In DNA form, the CDR3 reads TGTGCCAGCAGCCCACAAGCGGGACTACCAAACTACAATGAGCAGTTCTTC. Its translation is CASSPQAGLPNYNEQFF.

This clone showed up just a few times. The chain recombines TRBV15 with TRBJ2-7, with 9 bases fitting TRBD2. Germline-derived CDR1 and CDR2 are LNHNV and YYDKDF (reference sequence). The CDR3 runs to 15 residues. V was pared by 5 bases and J by 0 bases, with 5 bases of the junction left unmatched. The CDR3 protein is CATSVSGGFSYEQYF. CDR3 nucleotides: TGTGCCACCAGCGTTAGCGGGGGTTTCTCCTACGAGCAGTACTTC.

The rearrangement links TRBV6-5 to TRBJ1-2; 7 nucleotides agree with TRBD1. With V trimmed by 6 bases and J by 2 bases, 0 bases remained unmatched. Germline-derived CDR1 and CDR2 are MNHEY and SVGAGI. The CDR3 consists of 12 residues. The CDR3 loop reads CASRTGNYGYTF. CDR3 in DNA: TGTGCCAGCAGGACAGGGAACTATGGCTACACCTTC.

V is TRBV30 and J is TRBJ1-6, with TRBD1 as a possible D gene (5 bases). The CDR3 extends over 14 amino acids. Trimming removed 3 bases from V and 7 bases from J, with 13 bases in between. Per germline, CDR1 GTSNPN and CDR2 SVGIG (reference sequence). DNA for the CDR3: TGTGCCTGGAGAGGTGGGGCATCGAATTCACCCCTCCACTTT. Translation gives CAWRGGASNSPLHF.

V and J are TRBV3-1 (or the pseudogene TRBV3-2) and TRBJ2-7; D is undetermined. The CDR3 contains 12 residues. V lost 6 bases and J lost 6, with 12 bases in between. Germline CDR1 LGHDT, CDR2 YNNKEL (reference sequence). This CDR3 reads CASSRDIVEQYF. The DNA for the CDR3 is TGTGCCAGCAGTCGAGATATCGTCGAGCAGTACTTC.

V is TRBV7-3 and J is TRBJ2-1; possibly TRBD2 for D (5 bases). V was cut by 5 bases and J by 8 bases, with 10 bases left in between. Germline CDR1 reads SGHTA; CDR2 reads FQGTGA. The CDR3 extends over 12 amino acids. Here the CDR3 DNA reads TGTGCCAGCAGCCACCTCGGGGATGAGCAGTTCTTC. This encodes CASSHLGDEQFF.

The gene calls are TRBV5-1 and TRBJ2-4; TRBD2 matches at 8 bases. This CDR3 is built from 16 residues. The V segment lost 3 bases and the J segment 0 bases; nucleotides outside the gene matches: 5. CDR1 and CDR2 from the germline V gene are SGHRS and YFSETQ. The CDR3 is CASSSGGRLAKNIQYF. CDR3 DNA sequence: TGCGCCAGCAGCTCGGGGGGGAGACTAGCCAAAAACATTCAGTACTTC.

The CDR3 DNA reads as TGTGCCAGCAGTTTAGGGACAGGCTTCAATCAGCCCCAGCATTTT. Translated: CASSLGTGFNQPQHF. The chain uses TRBV28 and TRBJ1-5, with 8 bases fitting TRBD1. V lost 2 bases, J lost 3 bases, and 3 bases stayed unmatched. CDR1 is MDHEN and CDR2 is SYDVKM in the germline V gene. This CDR3 has 15 residues.

The V and J genes are TRBV9 and TRBJ1-3; D might be TRBD1 (5 bases). The V end lost 3 bases, the J end lost 2 bases, and 9 bases lay between the germline ends. CDR3 length equals 14 residues. CDR1 and CDR2 from the germline V gene are SGDLS and YYNGEE. CDR3 sequence reads: CASSGPGTGNTIYF. The CDR3 coding sequence is TGTGCCAGCAGCGGACCAGGGACTGGAAACACCATATATTTT.

The chain carries TRBV11-2 and TRBJ1-2, with 7 bases lining up with TRBD1. Trimming removed 5 bases from V and 8 bases from J; junction bases left unmatched: 5. This CDR3 spans 12 amino acids. Germline CDR1 and CDR2: SGHAT and FQNNGV. Here the CDR3 reads CASSKTGLGYTF. The CDR3 region has the DNA TGTGCCAGCAGCAAGACAGGGTTGGGCTACACCTTC.

The CDR3 DNA reads as TGTGCCAGCAGCTTACCGGGGGGACTAGCGGGAGTGGATACGCAGTATTTT. It specifies CASSLPGGLAGVDTQYF. The V and J genes are TRBV7-2 and TRBJ2-3; 14 positions match TRBD2. V dropped 2 bases and J dropped 6; count of bases not matched to a gene: 7. The CDR3 covers 17 residues. CDR1 is SGHTA and CDR2 is FQGNSA in the germline V gene.

CDR3 sequence (DNA): TGCGCCAGCAGCTTGGGGGCAGACCGGAATGAAAAACTGTTTTTT. Protein: CASSLGADRNEKLFF. The rearrangement uses TRBV5-1 and TRBJ1-4, with unresolved D. Between the trimmed V and J ends, which lost 0 bases and 5 bases, there was a span of 11 bases. This CDR3 spans 15 amino acids. Germline V gene sequence: CDR1 SGHRS, CDR2 YFSETQ.

This CDR3 is CAWAGGTPFSEAFF. CDR3 in DNA: TGTGCCTGGGCGGGAGGGACACCGTTCTCTGAAGCTTTCTTT. J is TRBJ1-1 and V is TRBV30; TRBD1 might be the D (6 bases). This CDR3 has 14 amino acids. Germline lookup yields CDR1 GTSNPN and CDR2 SVGIG (reference sequence). V was trimmed by 5 bases and J by 6 bases, leaving 19 bases between them.

The V gene is TRBV6-5, the J gene TRBJ2-1, with TRBD2 matching 9 bases. The CDR3 runs to 14 residues. Trimming removed 5 bases from V and 7 bases from J; junction bases left unmatched: 6. In germline, CDR1 is MNHEY, CDR2 SVGAGI. For the CDR3, the DNA is TGTGCCAGCAGTCCACGGACTAGCGCGAATGAGCAGTTCTTC. Its translation: CASSPRTSANEQFF.

V usage is TRBV5-1 and J usage is TRBJ2-7, with 7 bases identical to TRBD1. V shed 0 bases, J shed 2 bases, and the junction held 2 bases outside the gene matches. Germline loops: CDR1 SGHRS, CDR2 YFSETQ. The CDR3 is made up of 14 amino acids. The chain's CDR3 is CASSLEGATYEQYF. The CDR3, as DNA: TGCGCCAGCAGCTTGGAGGGGGCCACCTACGAGCAGTACTTC.

The gene calls are TRBV19 and TRBJ2-1, with 9 bases matching TRBD2. The CDR3 sequence is 15 residues long. V gave up 1 base and J gave up 5 bases; unmatched junction bases: 3. The germline V gene encodes CDR1 LNHDA and CDR2 SQIVND (reference sequence). This chain's CDR3 is CASSIVAGANNEQFF. For the CDR3, the DNA is TGTGCCAGTAGTATAGTAGCGGGGGCCAACAATGAGCAGTTCTTC.

This clone was detected only once. V usage is TRBV5-8 and J usage is TRBJ1-1, with 9 bases fitting TRBD1. After removal of 2 bases from V and 7 bases from J, the junction contained 6 bases not matched to a gene. The CDR3 loop spans 14 amino acids. The germline gives CDR1 SGHTS, CDR2 YDEGEE. CDR3 protein: CASSFLQGAGEAFF. Here the CDR3 DNA reads TGTGCCAGCAGCTTTTTACAGGGGGCCGGTGAAGCTTTCTTT.

The chain joins TRBV3-1 (or the pseudogene TRBV3-2) to TRBJ1-2; D remains ambiguous. The CDR3 loop spans 12 amino acids. Trimming left V 5 bases short and J 8 bases short, with 12 bases between. Germline lookup yields CDR1 LGHDT and CDR2 YNNKEL (reference sequence). CDR3 loop: CASSSEGRGYTF. The CDR3 region has the DNA TGTGCCAGCAGCTCCGAAGGGAGGGGCTACACCTTC.

The chain links TRBV12-5 to TRBJ1-1, with TRBD1 matching 12 bases. The V and J ends lost 3 bases and 5 bases, in that order; junction bases with no gene match: 10. The CDR3 contains 17 residues. The germline gives CDR1 LGHNT, CDR2 FRNRAP. Written as DNA, the CDR3 is TGTGCTAGTGGTTTCCGGCCGGGACAGGGGGCGAGGACTGAAGCTTTCTTT. It codes for CASGFRPGQGARTEAFF.

This chain uses TRBV5-5 with TRBJ1-1; D possibly corresponds to TRBD1 (5 bases). The CDR3 totals 15 residues. Germline V CDR1 and CDR2: SGHKS, YYEKEE (reference sequence). V was cut by 5 bases and J by 0 bases, with 14 bases left in between. Here the CDR3 reads CASRPTVHLNTEAFF. The CDR3 region has the DNA TGTGCCAGCAGACCGACAGTTCATTTGAACACTGAAGCTTTCTTT.

The chain couples TRBV5-6 to TRBJ2-3; 10 bases line up with TRBD1. Germline CDR1 and CDR2: SGHDT and YYEEEE. The CDR3 is 15 amino acids. V was pared by 4 bases and J by 0 bases, with 2 bases of the junction left unmatched. The CDR3 protein is CASSPGQGSTDTQYF. As DNA, the CDR3 is TGTGCCAGCAGCCCGGGACAGGGGAGCACAGATACGCAGTATTTT.

This chain uses TRBV7-3 with TRBJ2-2; a possible D gene is TRBD2 (5 bases). The CDR3 length is 14 residues. Between the trimmed V and J ends, which lost 4 bases and 0 bases, there was a span of 6 bases. The V gene's germline CDR1 is SGHTA and CDR2 FQGTGA. The CDR3 region has the DNA TGTGCCAGCAGCTCTAGCCCGAACACCGGGGAGCTGTTTTTT. Translating it yields CASSSSPNTGELFF.

This chain links TRBV6-5 with TRBJ2-2; 8 bases are a match to TRBD1. V dropped 4 bases and J dropped 3; count of bases not matched to a gene: 4. CDR3 length: 15 amino acids. CDR1 and CDR2 from the germline V gene are MNHEY and SVGAGI. CDR3 sequence: CASSSQGGDTGELFF. In DNA, the CDR3 is TGTGCCAGCAGTTCACAGGGGGGCGACACCGGGGAGCTGTTTTTT.

In this sample, this clone turned up a few times. The chain carries TRBV28 and TRBJ1-2, with D maybe TRBD1 (5 bases). This CDR3 contains 13 residues. V shed 3 bases and J shed 2 bases, with 7 bases lying between them. Germline V CDR1 and CDR2: MDHEN, SYDVKM. DNA of the CDR3: TGTGCCAGCAGTTTCGACAGCAACTATGGCTACACCTTC. Translating gives CASSFDSNYGYTF.